Each of the 8 T cell receptor beta chains below was sequenced from the same sample in a study of early T cells in non-severe SARS-CoV-2 infection (dated by TCRdb to the early 2020s). Preparation of the library involved 5' RACE. Sequencing took place on a NextSeq 500. TCRdb trimmed public reads at Q25 via fastp, called clones via MiXCR and kept in-frame beta chains. Every distinct CDR3 protein forms one entry, paired with its most common genes and DNA. The sample profile shows roughly 51,000 distinct CDR3 sequences; about 6.3% of them were found once. The ten largest clones represent 2.8% of the sample. The specimen comprised whole blood, sampled at baseline. All receptors derive from an adult who was a healthcare worker with PCR-confirmed SARS-CoV-2 infection or an uninfected control (not recorded which).

This clonotype has at least ten counts. The chain links TRBV5-1 to TRBJ2-1, with 7 bases lining up with TRBD1. Trimming removed 0 bases from V and 14 bases from J; junction bases left unmatched: 14. Germline V gene sequence: CDR1 SGHRS, CDR2 YFSETQ. The CDR3 extends over 15 amino acids. The CDR3 protein is CASSLALGQTTGEFF. CDR3 nucleotides: TGCGCCAGCAGCTTGGCCCTCGGACAGACCACAGGGGAGTTCTTC.

This clonotype was counted at least ten times. The chain recombines TRBV18 with TRBJ2-1; D ambiguous. The CDR3 loop spans 16 amino acids. Trimming left V 0 bases short and J 2 bases short, with 11 bases between. CDR1 KGHSH and CDR2 LQKENI come from the germline V gene. The DNA of the CDR3 is TGTGCCAGCTCACCACCACGGGTAATGGCCTACAATGAGCAGTTCTTC. It yields the protein CASSPPRVMAYNEQFF.

This clonotype is judged medium-sized. The genes are TRBV7-9 and TRBJ2-5; 10 bases line up with TRBD1. Germline assignment: CDR1 SEHNR and CDR2 FQNEAQ (reference sequence). Losses at the gene ends were 5 bases for V and 5 bases for J; bases not matched to a gene: 8. CDR3 length: 15 residues. The CDR3 is CASSRWDRGAETQYF. DNA of the CDR3: TGTGCCAGCAGCCGCTGGGACAGGGGCGCGGAGACCCAGTACTTC.

V gene TRBV27 combines with J gene TRBJ2-7, with a possible D match to TRBD1 (6 bases). Per the germline V gene, CDR1 is MNHEY and CDR2 is SMNVEV (reference sequence). The CDR3 contains 14 residues. V shed 1 base and J shed 3 bases, with 10 bases lying between them. CDR3 nucleotide sequence: TGTGCCAGCAGTTTATGGTCGGGACACTACGAGCAGTACTTC. Translation gives CASSLWSGHYEQYF.

Worth noting for this clonotype: The DNA is omitted, as the CDR3 cannot be located on it reliably, and the CDR3 follows TCRdb's listing. The V gene is TRBV7-5, the J gene TRBJ2-7. TRBV7-5 is labeled a pseudogene. Ends included, the CDR3 has 15 residues. This chain's CDR3 is CISVPEARRYYEQYF.

Ten or more counts support this clonotype. J is TRBJ1-1 and V is TRBV6-5; 8 bases align to TRBD1. CDR1 and CDR2 from the germline V gene are MNHEY and SVGAGI. This CDR3 comprises 15 residues. The V gene end was trimmed by 7 bases and the J gene end by 5 bases; junction bases not matched to a gene: 12. Here the CDR3 DNA reads TGTGCCAGCACTCAAGACAGGGGTCTAAGAACTGAAGCTTTCTTT. This encodes CASTQDRGLRTEAFF.

The chain employs TRBV18 and TRBJ2-5; a weak D match, TRBD1 (5 bases). CDR1 is KGHSH and CDR2 is LQKENI in the germline V gene. The CDR3 loop spans 16 amino acids. V was trimmed by 3 bases and J by 5 bases, leaving 19 bases between them. This chain's CDR3 is CASSPQRGRGLETQYF. The CDR3 DNA reads as TGTGCCAGCTCACCGCAAAGGGGTAGGGGTCTGGAGACCCAGTACTTC.

This clonotype was counted many times. The chain carries TRBV7-3 and TRBJ2-3; 7 bases match TRBD2. The CDR3 runs to 16 residues. Per germline, CDR1 SGHTA and CDR2 FQGTGA. V dropped 4 bases and J dropped 1; count of bases not matched to a gene: 8. The CDR3 loop is CASSWDFGGGTDTQYF. DNA for the CDR3: TGTGCCAGCAGCTGGGACTTTGGGGGGGGCACAGATACGCAGTATTTT.